This TCR beta chain was identified in a study of identical twins. Overall study findings and caveats: Its conclusions, products of cross-sectional statistical analysis, did not come from following the same donors.

Worth noting for this clonotype: The antigen is not known.

V shed 2 bases, J shed 4 bases, and the junction held 8 bases outside the gene matches. The CDR3 has 15 amino acids. Germline values: CDR1 SGDLS, CDR2 YYNGEE. One entry per CDR3 protein, called by TCRdb with MiXCR from the 5' RACE reads. There are 600,000 to 700,000 distinct CDR3 sequences in the sample; around 20% occur only once, and approximately 4.3% lies in the top ten. The same sample was also studied in work on T cells expressing NK-cell markers.

The receptor's source is a woman aged 18-30 years in good health. Sequencing was done on a sample of PBMCs. The genes are TRBV9 and TRBJ1-2; 7 bases are a match to TRBD1. CDR3 sequence reads: CASSVGQHGGYGYTF. The CDR3 DNA follows: TGTGCCAGCAGCGTGGGACAGCACGGAGGCTATGGCTACACCTTC.